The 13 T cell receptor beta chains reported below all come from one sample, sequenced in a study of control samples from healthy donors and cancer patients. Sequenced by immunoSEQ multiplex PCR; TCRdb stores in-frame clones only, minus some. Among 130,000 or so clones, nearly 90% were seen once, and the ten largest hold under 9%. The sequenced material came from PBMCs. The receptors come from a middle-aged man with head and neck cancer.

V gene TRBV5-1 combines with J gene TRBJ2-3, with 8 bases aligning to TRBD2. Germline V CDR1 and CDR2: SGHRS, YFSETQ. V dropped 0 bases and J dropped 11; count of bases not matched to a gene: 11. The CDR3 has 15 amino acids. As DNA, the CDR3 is TGCGCCAGCAGCTTGGCCGAAGAGACTAGCGTTAAGCAGTATTTT. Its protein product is CASSLAEETSVKQYF. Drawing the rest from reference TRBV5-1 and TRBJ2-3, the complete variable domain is KAGVTQTPRYLIKTRGQQVTLSCSPISGHRSVSWYQQTPGQGLQFLFEYFSETQRNKGNFPGRFSGRQFSNSRSEMNVSTLELGDSALYLCASSLAEETSVKQYFGPGTRLTVL.

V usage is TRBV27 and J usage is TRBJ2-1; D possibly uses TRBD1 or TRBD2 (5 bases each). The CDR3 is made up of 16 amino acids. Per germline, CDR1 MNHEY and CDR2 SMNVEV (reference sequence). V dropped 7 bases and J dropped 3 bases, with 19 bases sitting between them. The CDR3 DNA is TGTGCCAGCAAAATCAGTGGGACCTTAGACTACAATGAGCAGTTCTTC. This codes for CASKISGTLDYNEQFF.

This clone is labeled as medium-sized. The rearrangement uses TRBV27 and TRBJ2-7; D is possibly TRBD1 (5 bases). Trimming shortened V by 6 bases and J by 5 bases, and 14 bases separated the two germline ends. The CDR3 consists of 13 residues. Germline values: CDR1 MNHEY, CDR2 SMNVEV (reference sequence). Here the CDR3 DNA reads TGTGCCAGCAGGCAGCAGGGCGGACACGAGCAGTACTTC. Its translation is CASRQQGGHEQYF.

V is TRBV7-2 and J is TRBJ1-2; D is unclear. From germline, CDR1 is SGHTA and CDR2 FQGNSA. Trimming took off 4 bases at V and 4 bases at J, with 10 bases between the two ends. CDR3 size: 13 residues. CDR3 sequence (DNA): TGTGCCAGCAGCTCAGGACGGGTCTATGGCTACACCTTC. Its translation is CASSSGRVYGYTF.

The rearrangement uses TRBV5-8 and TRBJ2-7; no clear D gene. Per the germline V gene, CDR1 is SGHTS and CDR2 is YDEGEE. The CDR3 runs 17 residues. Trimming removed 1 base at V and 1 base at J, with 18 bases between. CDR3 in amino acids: CASSLILNSPLSYEQYF. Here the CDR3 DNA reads TGTGCCAGCAGCTTGATCCTGAACAGCCCATTATCCTACGAGCAGTACTTC.

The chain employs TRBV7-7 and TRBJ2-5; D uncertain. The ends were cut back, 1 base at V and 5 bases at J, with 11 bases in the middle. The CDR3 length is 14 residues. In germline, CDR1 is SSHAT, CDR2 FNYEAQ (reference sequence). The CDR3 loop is CASSLGWGEETQYF. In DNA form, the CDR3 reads TGTGCCAGCAGCTTAGGGTGGGGTGAGGAGACCCAGTACTTC.

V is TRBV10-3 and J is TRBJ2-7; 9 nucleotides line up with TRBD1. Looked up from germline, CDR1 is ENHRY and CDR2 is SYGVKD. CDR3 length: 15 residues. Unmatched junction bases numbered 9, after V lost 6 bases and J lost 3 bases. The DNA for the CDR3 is TGTGCCATCAGCTCTGGACAGGGGATGCTCTACGAGCAGTACTTC. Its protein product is CAISSGQGMLYEQYF.

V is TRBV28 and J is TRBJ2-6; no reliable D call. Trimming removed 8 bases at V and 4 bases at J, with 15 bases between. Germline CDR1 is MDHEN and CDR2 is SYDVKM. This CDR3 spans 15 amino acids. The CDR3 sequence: CASLPSYTGANVLTF. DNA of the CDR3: TGTGCCAGCTTACCTTCTTATACCGGGGCCAACGTCCTGACTTTC.

CDR3 in amino acids: CASSQRRPGTELNSPLHF. CDR3 DNA: TGCGCCAGCAGCCAAAGGAGGCCCGGGACAGAACTTAATTCACCCCTCCACTTT. The V call is TRBV5-1, the J call TRBJ1-6; 7 nucleotides match TRBD1. V was clipped by 4 bases and J by 6 bases; unmatched bases: 16. Germline values: CDR1 SGHRS, CDR2 YFSETQ. This CDR3 has 18 residues.

The CDR3 bases are TGCAGCGTACGTTGGACGGGGAACACTGAAGCTTTCTTT. It translates to CSVRWTGNTEAFF. The V call is TRBV29-1, the J call TRBJ1-1; no definite D call. In germline, CDR1 is SQVTM, CDR2 ANQGSEA. The CDR3 contains 13 residues. V lost 6 bases to trimming and J lost 1 base, with 12 bases between them.

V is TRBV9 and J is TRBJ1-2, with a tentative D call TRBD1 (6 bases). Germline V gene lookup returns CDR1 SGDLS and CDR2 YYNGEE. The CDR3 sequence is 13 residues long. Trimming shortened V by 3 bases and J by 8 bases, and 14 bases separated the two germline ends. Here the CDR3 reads CASSEGGAYGYTF. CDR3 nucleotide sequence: TGTGCCAGCAGCGAGGGGGGGGCCTACGGCTACACCTTC.

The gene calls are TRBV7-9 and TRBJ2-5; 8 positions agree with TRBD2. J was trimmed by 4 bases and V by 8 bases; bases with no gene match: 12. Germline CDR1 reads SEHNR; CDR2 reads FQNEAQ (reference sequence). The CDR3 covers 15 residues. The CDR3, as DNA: TGTGCCAGCTCCCTGTTCGGGGGGGCCTCAGAGACCCAGTACTTC. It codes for CASSLFGGASETQYF.

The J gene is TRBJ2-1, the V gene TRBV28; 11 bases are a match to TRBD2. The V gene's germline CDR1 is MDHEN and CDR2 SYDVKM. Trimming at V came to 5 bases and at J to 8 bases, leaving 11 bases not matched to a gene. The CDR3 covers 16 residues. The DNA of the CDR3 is TGTGCCAGCAGTGCCTATAGCGGGAGGGCGGGCGATGAGCAGTTCTTC. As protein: CASSAYSGRAGDEQFF.